This TCR beta chain was recorded in a study of blood T cell repertoires in COVID-19. Looking at the study overall: The United States, Italy and Spain were the sources of the acute and convalescent COVID-19 samples. T cells, B-cell-depleted T cells, or PBMCs supplied cDNA or gDNA.

The sample holds a few counts of this clone. Methods used by the authors: Using reference gene primer amplification, nucleated cell counts were estimated. The method was immunoSEQ multiplex PCR; TCRdb's version includes in-frame clones alone and lacks a portion of them. That table supplies the V and J calls and clone size; D and trimming were determined from the DNA. The table has around 230,000 clones, approximately 78% seen once. The CDR3 is 14 amino acids. Trimming removed 1 base at V and 5 bases at J, with 11 bases between. Per the germline V gene, CDR1 is KGHSH and CDR2 is LQKENI. The sequence came from an older woman with active or convalescent COVID-19. The chain couples TRBV18 to TRBJ2-5; possibly TRBD2 for D (5 bases). Sequenced input: peripheral blood. CDR3 in DNA: TGTGCCAGCTCACCACGAGCAACGGGGGAGACCCAGTACTTC. Its translation is CASSPRATGETQYF.